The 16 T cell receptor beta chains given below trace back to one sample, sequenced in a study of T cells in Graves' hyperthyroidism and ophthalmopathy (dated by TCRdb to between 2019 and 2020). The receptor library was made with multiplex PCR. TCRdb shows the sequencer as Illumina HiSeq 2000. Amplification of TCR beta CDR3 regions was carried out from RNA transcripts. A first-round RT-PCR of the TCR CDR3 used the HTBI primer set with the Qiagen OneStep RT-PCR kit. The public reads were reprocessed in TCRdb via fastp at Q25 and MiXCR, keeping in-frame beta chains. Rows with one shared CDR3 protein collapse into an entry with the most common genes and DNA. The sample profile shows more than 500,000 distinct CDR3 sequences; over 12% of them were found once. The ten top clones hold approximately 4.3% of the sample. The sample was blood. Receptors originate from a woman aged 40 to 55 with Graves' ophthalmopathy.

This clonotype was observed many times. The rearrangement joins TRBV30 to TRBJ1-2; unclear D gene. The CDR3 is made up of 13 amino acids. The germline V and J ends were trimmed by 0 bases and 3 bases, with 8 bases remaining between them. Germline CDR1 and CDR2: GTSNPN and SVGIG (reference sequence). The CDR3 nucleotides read TGTGCCTGGAGTGTCAGCAGGCACTATGGCTACACCTTC. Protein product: CAWSVSRHYGYTF.

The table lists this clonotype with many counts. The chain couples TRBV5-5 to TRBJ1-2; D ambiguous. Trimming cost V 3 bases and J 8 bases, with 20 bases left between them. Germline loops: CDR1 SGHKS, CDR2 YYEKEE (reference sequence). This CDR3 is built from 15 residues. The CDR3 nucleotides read TGTGCCAGCAGCTCTTTCGGTGGGGAATCGGGGGGCTACACCTTC. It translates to CASSSFGGESGGYTF.

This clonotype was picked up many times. CDR3 nucleotides: TGTGCCAGCAGTTTGACTAGCGGGAGTGGGGCCTACGAGCAGTACTTC. Translation: CASSLTSGSGAYEQYF. The V call is TRBV27, the J call TRBJ2-7, with 12 bases lining up with TRBD2. J lost 2 bases, V lost 3 bases, and 5 bases had no gene match. The CDR3 loop spans 16 amino acids. Germline CDR1 and CDR2: MNHEY and SMNVEV (reference sequence).

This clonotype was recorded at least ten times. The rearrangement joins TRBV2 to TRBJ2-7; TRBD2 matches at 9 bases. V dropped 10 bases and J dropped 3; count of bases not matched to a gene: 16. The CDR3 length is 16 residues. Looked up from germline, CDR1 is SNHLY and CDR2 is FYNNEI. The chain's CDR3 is CATEGGSGRPSYEQYF. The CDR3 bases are TGTGCCACCGAAGGGGGTAGCGGGAGACCGAGCTACGAGCAGTACTTC.

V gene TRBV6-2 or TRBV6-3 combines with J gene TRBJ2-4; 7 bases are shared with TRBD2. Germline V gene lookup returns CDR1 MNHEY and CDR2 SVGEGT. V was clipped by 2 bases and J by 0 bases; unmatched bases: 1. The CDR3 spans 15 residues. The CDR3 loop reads CASSYTSAAKNIQYF. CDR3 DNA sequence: TGTGCCAGCAGTTACACTAGCGCAGCCAAAAACATTCAGTACTTC.

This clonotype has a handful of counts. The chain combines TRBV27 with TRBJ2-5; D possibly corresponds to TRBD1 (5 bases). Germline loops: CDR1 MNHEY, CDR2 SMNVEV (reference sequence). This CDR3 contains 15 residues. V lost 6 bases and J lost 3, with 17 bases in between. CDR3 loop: CASSTVPGIEETQYF. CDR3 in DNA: TGTGCCAGCAGCACCGTGCCAGGGATAGAAGAGACCCAGTACTTC.

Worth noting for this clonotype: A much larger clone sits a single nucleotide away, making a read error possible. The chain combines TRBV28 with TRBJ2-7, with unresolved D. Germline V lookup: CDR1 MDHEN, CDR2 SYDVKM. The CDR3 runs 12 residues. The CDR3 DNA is TGTGTGTCGGGCTCCCCGTACTACGAGCAGTACTTC. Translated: CVSGSPYYEQYF.

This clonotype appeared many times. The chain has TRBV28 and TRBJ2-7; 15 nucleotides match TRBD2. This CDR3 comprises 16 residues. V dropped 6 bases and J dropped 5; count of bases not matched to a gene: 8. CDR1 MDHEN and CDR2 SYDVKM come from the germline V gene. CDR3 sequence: CASSPGTSGRSNEQYF. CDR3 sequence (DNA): TGTGCCAGCAGCCCAGGGACTAGCGGGAGGTCCAACGAGCAGTACTTC.

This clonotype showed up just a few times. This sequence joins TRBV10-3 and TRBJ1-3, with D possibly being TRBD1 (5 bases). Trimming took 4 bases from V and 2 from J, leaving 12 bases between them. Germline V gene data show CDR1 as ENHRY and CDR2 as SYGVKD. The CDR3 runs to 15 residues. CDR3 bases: TGTGCCATCAGTGGTGGGGACGCAACTGGAAACACCATATATTTT. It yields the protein CAISGGDATGNTIYF.

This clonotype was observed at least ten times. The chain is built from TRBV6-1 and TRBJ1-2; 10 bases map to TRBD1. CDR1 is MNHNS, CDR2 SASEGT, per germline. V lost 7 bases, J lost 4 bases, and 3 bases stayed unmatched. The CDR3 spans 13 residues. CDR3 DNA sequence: TGTGCCAGCACCGGACAGGGGGTCTATGGCTACACCTTC. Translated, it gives CASTGQGVYGYTF.

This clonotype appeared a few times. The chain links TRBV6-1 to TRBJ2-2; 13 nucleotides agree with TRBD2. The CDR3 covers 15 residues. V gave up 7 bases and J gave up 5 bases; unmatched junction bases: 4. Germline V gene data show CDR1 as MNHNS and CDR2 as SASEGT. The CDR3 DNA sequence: TGTGCCAGCACCGAGGGACTAGCGGGAACCGGGGAGCTGTTTTTT. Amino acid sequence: CASTEGLAGTGELFF.

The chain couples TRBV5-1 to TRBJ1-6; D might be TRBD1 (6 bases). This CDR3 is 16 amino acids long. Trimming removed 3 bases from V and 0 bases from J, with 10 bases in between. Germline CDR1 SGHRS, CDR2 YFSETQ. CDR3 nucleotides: TGCGCCAGCAGCTACGACAGGAGCTCCTATAATTCACCCCTCCACTTT. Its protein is CASSYDRSSYNSPLHF.

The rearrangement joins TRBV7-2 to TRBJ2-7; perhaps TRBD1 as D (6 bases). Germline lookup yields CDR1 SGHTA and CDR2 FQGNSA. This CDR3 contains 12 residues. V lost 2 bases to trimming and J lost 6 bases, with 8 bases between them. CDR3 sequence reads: CASSLQGTEQYF. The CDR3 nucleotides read TGTGCCAGCAGCTTACAGGGGACCGAGCAGTACTTC.

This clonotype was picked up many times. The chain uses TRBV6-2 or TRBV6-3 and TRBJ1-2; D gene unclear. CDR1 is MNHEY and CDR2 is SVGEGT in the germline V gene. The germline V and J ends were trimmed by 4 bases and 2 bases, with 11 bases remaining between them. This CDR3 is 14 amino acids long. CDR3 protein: CASSSPRENYGYTF. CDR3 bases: TGTGCCAGCAGTTCCCCCCGGGAGAACTATGGCTACACCTTC.

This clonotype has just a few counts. The DNA of the CDR3 is TGCAGTGCTATTAAGGACCCATTTCAAGAGACCCAGTACTTC. It translates to CSAIKDPFQETQYF. The V call is TRBV20-1, the J call TRBJ2-5; D call uncertain. Germline assignment: CDR1 DFQATT and CDR2 SNEGSKA (reference sequence). V lost 4 bases, J lost 2 bases, and 14 bases lay in between. This CDR3 is 14 amino acids long.

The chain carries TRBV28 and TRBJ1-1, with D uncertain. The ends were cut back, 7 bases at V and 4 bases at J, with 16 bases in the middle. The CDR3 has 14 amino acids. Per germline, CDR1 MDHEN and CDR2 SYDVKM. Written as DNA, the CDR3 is TGTGCCAGCAACCCGTGGGCATTGGGCACTGAAGCTTTCTTT. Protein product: CASNPWALGTEAFF.